Following are 8 T cell receptor beta chains from one sample sequenced in a study of blood T cell repertoires in COVID-19. Assay: immunoSEQ multiplex PCR; the TCRdb copy retains only in-frame clones and omits some. The table shows around 100,000 clones, with approximately 84% occurring only once. The specimen sequenced was peripheral blood. These receptors all stem from a human donor in a cohort sampled during active COVID-19.

The J gene is TRBJ2-2, the V gene TRBV28, with a weak D call TRBD1 (5 bases). The CDR3 runs to 15 residues. V lost 5 bases to trimming and J lost 3 bases, with 13 bases between them. Germline V gene lookup returns CDR1 MDHEN and CDR2 SYDVKM. CDR3 amino acids: CASSTSGSDTGELFF. The CDR3 nucleotides read TGTGCCAGCAGTACCTCAGGGTCGGACACCGGGGAGCTGTTTTTT. Full variable domain (missing parts from reference TRBV28 and TRBJ2-2): DVKVTQSSRYLVKRTGEKVFLECVQDMDHENMFWYRQDPGLGLRLIYFSYDVKMKEKGDIPEGYSVSREKKERFSLILESASTNQTSMYLCASSTSGSDTGELFFGEGSRLTVL.

The CDR3 DNA reads as TGTGCCAGCAGCCCCGACGGCGGGGGACTCGGGTTAGAGACCCAGTACTTC. It encodes CASSPDGGGLGLETQYF. The chain couples TRBV7-2 to TRBJ2-5; 7 positions agree with TRBD2. V shed 5 bases, J shed 4 bases, and the junction held 16 bases outside the gene matches. The CDR3 consists of 17 residues. Germline lookup yields CDR1 SGHTA and CDR2 FQGNSA.

This clone was detected only a few times. The CDR3 reads CASSEGHLMTYEQYF. The CDR3 bases are TGTGCCAGCAGTGAGGGACACCTGATGACCTACGAGCAGTACTTC. The chain has TRBV2 and TRBJ2-7; D is perhaps TRBD1 (6 bases). CDR3 size: 15 residues. The germline V gene has CDR1 SNHLY and CDR2 FYNNEI. V lost 3 bases to trimming and J lost 2 bases, with 14 bases between them.

This sequence joins TRBV7-8 and TRBJ2-7; 9 positions match TRBD2. Germline CDR1 is SGHVS and CDR2 is FQNEAQ. This CDR3 is built from 14 residues. V dropped 5 bases and J dropped 6; count of bases not matched to a gene: 8. The chain's CDR3 is CASSRSGGTGEQYF. The CDR3, as DNA: TGTGCCAGCAGCCGTAGCGGGGGAACCGGCGAGCAGTACTTC. Full variable domain (missing parts from reference TRBV7-8 and TRBJ2-7): GAGVSQSPRYKVAKRGQDVALRCDPISGHVSLFWYQQALGQGPEFLTYFQNEAQLDKSGLPSDRFFAERPEGSVSTLKIQRTQQEDSAVYLCASSRSGGTGEQYFGPGTRLTVT.

This clone was counted many times. This chain uses TRBV28 with TRBJ2-5; weak D call: TRBD2 (6 bases). CDR3 length: 14 amino acids. Germline V lookup: CDR1 MDHEN, CDR2 SYDVKM. The V gene lost 4 bases and the J gene lost 5 bases, with 14 bases spanning the gap. As DNA, the CDR3 is TGTGCCAGCAGTTCCCCTGTACGGGGGGAGACCCAGTACTTC. The encoded protein is CASSSPVRGETQYF.

This chain joins TRBV19 and TRBJ1-5; D might be TRBD1 (6 bases). The CDR3 has 18 residues. Trimming pared 5 bases from V and 4 bases from J, leaving 24 bases between. Germline V gene sequence: CDR1 LNHDA, CDR2 SQIVND (reference sequence). The CDR3 is CASSPNSPQGRGNQPQHF. DNA for the CDR3: TGTGCCAGTAGTCCTAATTCTCCACAGGGTCGGGGTAATCAGCCCCAGCATTTT.

V is TRBV6-5 and J is TRBJ2-6; the D is unclear. Germline-derived CDR1 and CDR2 are MNHEY and SVGAGI. Between the trimmed V and J ends, which lost 6 bases and 0 bases, there was a span of 9 bases. The length of the CDR3 is 15 residues. The CDR3, as DNA: TGTGCCAGCAGCCCCCGTTCCTCTGGGGCCAACGTCCTGACTTTC. Translating it yields CASSPRSSGANVLTF.

The chain recombines TRBV6-1 with TRBJ2-1; tentative D call: TRBD1 (6 bases). With 4 bases removed from V and 6 bases from J, the gap between germline ends came to 22 bases. Germline assignment: CDR1 MNHNS and CDR2 SASEGT. The length of the CDR3 is 17 residues. The CDR3 sequence is CASSVLGTNLQRNEQFF. The CDR3 bases are TGTGCCAGCAGTGTTTTAGGGACAAATCTCCAGCGCAATGAGCAGTTCTTC.